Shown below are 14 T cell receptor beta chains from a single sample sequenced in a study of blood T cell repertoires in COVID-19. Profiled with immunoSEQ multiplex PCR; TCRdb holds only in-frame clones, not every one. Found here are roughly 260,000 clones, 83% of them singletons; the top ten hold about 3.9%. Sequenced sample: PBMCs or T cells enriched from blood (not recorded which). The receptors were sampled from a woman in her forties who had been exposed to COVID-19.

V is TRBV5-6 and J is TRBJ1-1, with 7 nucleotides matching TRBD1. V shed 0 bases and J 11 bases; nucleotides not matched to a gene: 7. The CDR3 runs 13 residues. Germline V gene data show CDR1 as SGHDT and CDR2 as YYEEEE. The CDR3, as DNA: TGTGCCAGCAGCTTGGATAGGGGGCACGGGGCTTTCTTT. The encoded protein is CASSLDRGHGAFF.

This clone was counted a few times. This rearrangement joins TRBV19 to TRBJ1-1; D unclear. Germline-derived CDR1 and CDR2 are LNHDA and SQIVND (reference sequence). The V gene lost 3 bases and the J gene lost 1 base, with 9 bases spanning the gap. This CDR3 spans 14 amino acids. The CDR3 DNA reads TGTGCCAGTAGTATGAGTAGCCGGAACACTGAAGCTTTCTTT. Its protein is CASSMSSRNTEAFF.

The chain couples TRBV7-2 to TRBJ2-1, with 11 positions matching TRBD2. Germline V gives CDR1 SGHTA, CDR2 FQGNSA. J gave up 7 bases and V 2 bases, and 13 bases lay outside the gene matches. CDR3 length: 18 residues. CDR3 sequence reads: CASSLTLAGGSIRNEQFF. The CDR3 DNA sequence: TGTGCCAGCAGCTTAACGCTAGCGGGGGGTAGCATCCGGAATGAGCAGTTCTTC.

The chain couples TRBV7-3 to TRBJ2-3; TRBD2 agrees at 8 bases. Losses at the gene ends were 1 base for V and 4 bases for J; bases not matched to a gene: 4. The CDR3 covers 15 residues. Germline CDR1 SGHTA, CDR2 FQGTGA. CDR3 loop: CASSLIAGYSDTQYF. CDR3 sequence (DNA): TGTGCCAGCAGCTTAATAGCGGGGTACTCAGATACGCAGTATTTT.

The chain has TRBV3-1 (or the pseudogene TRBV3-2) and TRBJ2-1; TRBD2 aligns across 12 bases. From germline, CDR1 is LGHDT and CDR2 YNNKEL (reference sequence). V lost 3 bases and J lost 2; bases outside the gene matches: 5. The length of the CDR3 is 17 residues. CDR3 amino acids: CASSHRRLAGAYNEQFF. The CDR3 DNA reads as TGTGCCAGCAGCCACCGACGACTAGCGGGGGCCTACAATGAGCAGTTCTTC.

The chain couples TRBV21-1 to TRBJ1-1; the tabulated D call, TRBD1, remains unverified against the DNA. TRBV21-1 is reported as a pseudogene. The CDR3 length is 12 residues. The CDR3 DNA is TGTGCCAGCAGCAAAAGGGGCCATGAAGCTTTCTTT. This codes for CASSKRGHEAFF.

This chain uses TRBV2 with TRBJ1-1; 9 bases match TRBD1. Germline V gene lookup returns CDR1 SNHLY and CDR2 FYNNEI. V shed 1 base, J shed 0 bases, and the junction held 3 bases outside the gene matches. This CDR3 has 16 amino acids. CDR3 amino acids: CASSEVGTGLNTEAFF. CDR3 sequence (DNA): TGTGCCAGCAGTGAAGTGGGGACAGGGTTGAACACTGAAGCTTTCTTT.

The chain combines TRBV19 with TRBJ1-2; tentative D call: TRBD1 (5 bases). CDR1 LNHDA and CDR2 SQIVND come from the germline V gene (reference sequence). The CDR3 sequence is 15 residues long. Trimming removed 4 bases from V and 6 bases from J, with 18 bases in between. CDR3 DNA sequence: TGTGCCAGTAGTAAGCCCCCCCGCGGGGGTGATGGCTACACCTTC. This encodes CASSKPPRGGDGYTF.

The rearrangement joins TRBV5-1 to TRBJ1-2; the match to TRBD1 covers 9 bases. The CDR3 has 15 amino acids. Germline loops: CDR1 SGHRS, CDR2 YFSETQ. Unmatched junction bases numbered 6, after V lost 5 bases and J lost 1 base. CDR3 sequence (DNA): TGCGCCAGCAGTCCCTCGACAGGGGGTAACTATGGCTACACCTTC. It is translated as CASSPSTGGNYGYTF.

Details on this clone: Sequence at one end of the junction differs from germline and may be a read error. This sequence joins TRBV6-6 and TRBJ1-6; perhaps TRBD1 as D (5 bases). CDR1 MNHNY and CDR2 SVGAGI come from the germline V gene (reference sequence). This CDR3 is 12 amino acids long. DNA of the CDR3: TGTGCCAGCAGTTACGAGCGGGGGACTCCACCCTTT. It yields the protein CASSYERGTPPF.

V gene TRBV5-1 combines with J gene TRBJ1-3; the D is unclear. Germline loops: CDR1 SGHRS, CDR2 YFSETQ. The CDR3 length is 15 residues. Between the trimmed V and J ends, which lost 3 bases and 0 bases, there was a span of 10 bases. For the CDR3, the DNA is TGCGCCAGCAGCTCGACGTACAGCTCTGGAAACACCATATATTTT. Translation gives CASSSTYSSGNTIYF. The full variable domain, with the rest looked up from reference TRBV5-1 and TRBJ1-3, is KAGVTQTPRYLIKTRGQQVTLSCSPISGHRSVSWYQQTPGQGLQFLFEYFSETQRNKGNFPGRFSGRQFSNSRSEMNVSTLELGDSALYLCASSSTYSSGNTIYFGEGSWLTVV.

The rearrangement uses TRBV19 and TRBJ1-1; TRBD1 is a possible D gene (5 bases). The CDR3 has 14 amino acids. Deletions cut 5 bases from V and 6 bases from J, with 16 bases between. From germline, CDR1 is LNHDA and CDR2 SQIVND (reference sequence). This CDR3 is CASSPRDGGAEAFF. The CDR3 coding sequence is TGTGCCAGTAGTCCCCGGGACGGGGGAGCTGAAGCTTTCTTT.

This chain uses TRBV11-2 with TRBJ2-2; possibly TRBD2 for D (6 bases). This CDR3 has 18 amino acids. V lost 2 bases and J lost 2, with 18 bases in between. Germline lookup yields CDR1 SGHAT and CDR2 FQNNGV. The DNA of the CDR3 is TGTGCCAGCAGCTTACCCTACGGGGGTAAGGTTAACACCGGGGAGCTGTTTTTT. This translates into CASSLPYGGKVNTGELFF.

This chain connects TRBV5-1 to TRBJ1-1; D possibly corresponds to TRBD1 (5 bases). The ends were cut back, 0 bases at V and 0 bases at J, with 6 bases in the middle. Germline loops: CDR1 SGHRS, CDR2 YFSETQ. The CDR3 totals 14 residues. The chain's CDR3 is CASSLVGVNTEAFF. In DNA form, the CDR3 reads TGCGCCAGCAGCTTGGTAGGGGTGAACACTGAAGCTTTCTTT.